This TCR beta chain was retrieved from a study of OX40 agonist ivuxolimab in advanced cancers. Germline V gene lookup returns CDR1 SGDLS and CDR2 YYNGEE. This CDR3 is 17 amino acids long. The ends were cut back, 4 bases at V and 2 bases at J, with 19 bases in the middle. The assay was immunoSEQ multiplex PCR, and TCRdb's table has in-frame clones only and misses some. The sample includes about 61,000 clones, 92% of them seen just once. The sample in question was CD4+ or CD8+ T cells sorted from blood, obtained in a trial of the OX40 agonist ivuxolimab. The chain is built from TRBV9 and TRBJ2-4; D call uncertain. The sequence was collected from an adult with an advanced solid tumor such as melanoma, head and neck, liver or kidney cancer. DNA of the CDR3: TGTGCCAGCAGCCCACTCGCCAGCCTTAGGACCAAAAACATTCAGTACTTC. This gives the protein CASSPLASLRTKNIQYF.